This TCR beta chain was sequenced in a study of shared clonotypes between healthy human individuals. Trimming removed 5 bases from V and 5 bases from J; junction bases left unmatched: 9. This CDR3 is 16 amino acids long. Germline CDR1 and CDR2: SGHTA and FQGTGA. Produced via immunoSEQ multiplex PCR; TCRdb's table is partial and in-frame only. The data contain over 100,000 clones, about 70% of them singletons. This TCR was recovered from a woman under 40 in good health. The sample consisted of memory CD8+ T cells sorted from blood. Subset specified: CD45RO+ cells pooled with CCR7-negative TemRA cells. V gene TRBV7-3 combines with J gene TRBJ2-2; TRBD2 matches 9 bases. The CDR3 is CASSKTSGRGTGELFF. The CDR3 DNA sequence: TGTGCCAGCAGCAAAACTAGCGGGCGGGGTACCGGGGAGCTGTTTTTT.